The source of this T cell receptor (beta chain) is a study of T cell responses to AZD1222 COVID-19 vaccine. For this clone: As yet, its antigen is unknown.

Only in-frame clones appear in the TCRdb table, and some are missing; sequencing was by immunoSEQ multiplex PCR. The sample holds 110,000 to 150,000 clones, just under 95% seen once. The germline gives CDR1 MDHEN, CDR2 SYDVKM. Trimming removed 4 bases at V and 0 bases at J, with 7 bases between. The CDR3 sequence is 14 residues long. The study's findings and limits: The study found Spike-specific TCR breadth and depth rose after two AZD1222 doses. No day 14 peak samples; only post-peak repertoires were characterized.

The sample was peripheral blood, taken after recovery from COVID-19. This chain links TRBV28 with TRBJ1-5; D not certain. This clonotype was obtained from an adult who had recovered from COVID-19. CDR3 residues: CASSYQLSNQPQHF. In nucleotides, the CDR3 is TGTGCCAGCAGTTACCAACTTAGCAATCAGCCCCAGCATTTT.